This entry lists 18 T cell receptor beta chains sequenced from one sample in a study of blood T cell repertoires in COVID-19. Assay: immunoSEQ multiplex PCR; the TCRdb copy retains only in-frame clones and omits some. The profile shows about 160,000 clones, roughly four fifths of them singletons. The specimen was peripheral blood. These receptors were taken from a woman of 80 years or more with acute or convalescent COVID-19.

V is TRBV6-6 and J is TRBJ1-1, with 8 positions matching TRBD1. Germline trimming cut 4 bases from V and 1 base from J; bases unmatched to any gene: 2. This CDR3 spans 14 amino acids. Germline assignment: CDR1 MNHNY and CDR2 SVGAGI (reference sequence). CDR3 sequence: CASSSQGANTEAFF. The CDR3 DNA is TGTGCCAGCAGTTCCCAGGGGGCGAACACTGAAGCTTTCTTT.

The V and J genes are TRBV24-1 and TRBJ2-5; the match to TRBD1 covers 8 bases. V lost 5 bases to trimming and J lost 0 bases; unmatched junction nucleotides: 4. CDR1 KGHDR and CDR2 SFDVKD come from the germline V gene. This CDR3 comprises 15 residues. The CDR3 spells CATSGWTGNQETQYF. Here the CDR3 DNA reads TGTGCCACCAGTGGTTGGACAGGGAACCAAGAGACCCAGTACTTC.

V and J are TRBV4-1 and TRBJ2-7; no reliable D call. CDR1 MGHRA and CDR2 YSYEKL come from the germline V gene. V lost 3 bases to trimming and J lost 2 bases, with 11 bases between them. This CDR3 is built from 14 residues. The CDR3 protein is CASSHTFPTYEQYF. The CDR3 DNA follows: TGCGCCAGCAGCCACACTTTCCCTACCTACGAGCAGTACTTC.

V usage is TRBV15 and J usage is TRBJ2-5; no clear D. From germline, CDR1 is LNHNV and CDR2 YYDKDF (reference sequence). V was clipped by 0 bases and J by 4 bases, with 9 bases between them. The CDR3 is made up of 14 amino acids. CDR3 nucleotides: TGTGCCACCAGCAGAGACCCCGACACAGAGACCCAGTACTTC. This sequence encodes CATSRDPDTETQYF.

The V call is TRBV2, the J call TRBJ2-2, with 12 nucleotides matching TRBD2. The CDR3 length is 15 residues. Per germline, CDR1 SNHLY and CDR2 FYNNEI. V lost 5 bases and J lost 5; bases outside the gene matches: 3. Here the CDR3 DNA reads TGTGCCAGCAGTCTAGCGGGAGGGCCAACCGGGGAGCTGTTTTTT. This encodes CASSLAGGPTGELFF.

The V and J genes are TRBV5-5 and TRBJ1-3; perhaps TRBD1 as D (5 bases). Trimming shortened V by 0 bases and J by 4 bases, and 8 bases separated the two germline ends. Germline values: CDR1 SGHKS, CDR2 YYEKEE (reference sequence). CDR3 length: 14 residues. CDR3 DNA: TGTGCCAGCAGCTTGGAGGCAGGGGGAAACACCATATATTTT. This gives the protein CASSLEAGGNTIYF.

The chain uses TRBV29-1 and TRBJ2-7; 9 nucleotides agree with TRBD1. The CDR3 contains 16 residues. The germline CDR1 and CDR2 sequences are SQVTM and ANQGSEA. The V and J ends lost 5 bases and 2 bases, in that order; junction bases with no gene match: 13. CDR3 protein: CSVILTGGGFPYEQYF. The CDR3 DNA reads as TGCAGCGTTATTTTAACAGGGGGCGGTTTTCCCTACGAGCAGTACTTC.

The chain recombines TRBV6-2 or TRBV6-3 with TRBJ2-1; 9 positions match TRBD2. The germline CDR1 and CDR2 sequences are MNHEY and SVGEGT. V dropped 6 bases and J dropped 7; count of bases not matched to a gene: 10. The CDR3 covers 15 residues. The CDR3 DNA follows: TGTGCCAGCAGCCCCCCGGGACTAGCCACGAATGAGCAGTTCTTC. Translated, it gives CASSPPGLATNEQFF.

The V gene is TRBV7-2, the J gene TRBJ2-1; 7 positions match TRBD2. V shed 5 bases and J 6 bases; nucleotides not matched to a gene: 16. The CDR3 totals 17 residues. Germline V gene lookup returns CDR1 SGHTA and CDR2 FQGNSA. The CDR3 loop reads CASSPPGSGMGFNEQFF. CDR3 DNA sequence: TGTGCCAGCAGCCCCCCGGGGAGCGGGATGGGTTTCAATGAGCAGTTCTTC.

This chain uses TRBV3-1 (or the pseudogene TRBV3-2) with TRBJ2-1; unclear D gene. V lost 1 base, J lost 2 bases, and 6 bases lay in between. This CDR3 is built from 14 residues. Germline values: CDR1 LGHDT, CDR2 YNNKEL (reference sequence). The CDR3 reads CASSQVLPYNEQFF. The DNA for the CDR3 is TGTGCCAGCAGCCAAGTCCTCCCCTACAATGAGCAGTTCTTC.

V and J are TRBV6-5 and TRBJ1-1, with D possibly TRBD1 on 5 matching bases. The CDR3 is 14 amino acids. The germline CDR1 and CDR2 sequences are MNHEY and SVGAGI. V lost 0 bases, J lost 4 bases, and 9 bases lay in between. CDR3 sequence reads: CASSYSGEGTEAFF. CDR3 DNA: TGTGCCAGCAGTTACTCAGGGGAAGGCACTGAAGCTTTCTTT.

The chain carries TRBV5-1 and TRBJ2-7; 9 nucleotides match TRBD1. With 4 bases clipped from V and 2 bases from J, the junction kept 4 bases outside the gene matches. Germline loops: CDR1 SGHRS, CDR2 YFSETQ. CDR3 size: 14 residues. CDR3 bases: TGCGCCAGCAGCGGGACAGGGATCGCCTACGAGCAGTACTTC. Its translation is CASSGTGIAYEQYF.

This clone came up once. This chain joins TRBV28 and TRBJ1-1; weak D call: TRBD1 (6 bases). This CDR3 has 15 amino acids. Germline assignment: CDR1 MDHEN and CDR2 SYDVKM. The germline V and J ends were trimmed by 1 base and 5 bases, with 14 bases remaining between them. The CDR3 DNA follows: TGTGCCAGCAGTTTATTTAGAGGGGGATGGACTGAAGCTTTCTTT. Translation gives CASSLFRGGWTEAFF.

The CDR3 is CASSLGSQNTEAFF. DNA for the CDR3: TGTGCCAGCAGCTTGGGCAGTCAGAACACTGAAGCTTTCTTT. The chain uses TRBV5-6 and TRBJ1-1; unclear D gene. The CDR3 has 14 amino acids. The V end lost 0 bases, the J end lost 1 base, and 7 bases lay between the germline ends. CDR1 SGHDT and CDR2 YYEEEE come from the germline V gene.

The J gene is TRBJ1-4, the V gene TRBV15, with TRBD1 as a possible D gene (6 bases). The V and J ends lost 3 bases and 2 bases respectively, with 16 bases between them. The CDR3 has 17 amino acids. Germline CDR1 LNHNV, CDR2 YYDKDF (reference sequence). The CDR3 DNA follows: TGTGCCACCAGCAGTCAAGCGGGGAGGGGGACTAATGAAAAACTGTTTTTT. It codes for CATSSQAGRGTNEKLFF.

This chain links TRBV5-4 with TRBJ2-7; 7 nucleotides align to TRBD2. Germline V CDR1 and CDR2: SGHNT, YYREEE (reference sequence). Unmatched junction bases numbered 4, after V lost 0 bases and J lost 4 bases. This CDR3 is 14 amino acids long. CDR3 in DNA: TGTGCCAGCAGCTTGGGGGACTACACTTACGAGCAGTACTTC. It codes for CASSLGDYTYEQYF.

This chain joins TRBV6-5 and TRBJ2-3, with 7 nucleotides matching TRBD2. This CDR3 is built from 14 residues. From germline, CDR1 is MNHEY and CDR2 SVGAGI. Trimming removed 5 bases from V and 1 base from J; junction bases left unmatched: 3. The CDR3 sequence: CASSSLAGTDTQYF. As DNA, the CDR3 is TGTGCCAGCAGTAGCCTAGCGGGCACAGATACGCAGTATTTT.

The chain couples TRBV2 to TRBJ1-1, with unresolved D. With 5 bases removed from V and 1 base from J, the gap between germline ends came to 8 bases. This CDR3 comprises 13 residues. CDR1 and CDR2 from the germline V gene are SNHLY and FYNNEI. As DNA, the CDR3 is TGTGCCAGCAGTTTTACAGAGAACACTGAAGCTTTCTTT. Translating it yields CASSFTENTEAFF.